A single sample is the source of the 19 T cell receptor beta chains below, sequenced in a study of beta chain features in type 1 diabetes. For these receptors, no antigen is known. The authors reverse transcribed all of the isolated RNA, so sequencing captured expressed TCRB transcripts. Data came from immunoSEQ multiplex PCR; TCRdb stores just in-frame clones and leaves some out. This sample carries 250,000 to 350,000 clones, 13% to 15% of them seen once, and the ten largest clones take approximately 0.015%. Whole-study results and caveats: In every one of the four CD4+ subsets, TCRB CDR3s were moderately but significantly shorter in Type 1 diabetes patients.

The material sequenced was naive CD4+ T cells from blood. The receptors stem from a young man with type 1 diabetes.

This clone has only a few counts. The chain couples TRBV14 to TRBJ1-2; a possible D gene is TRBD1 (5 bases). V lost 4 bases to trimming and J lost 1 base, with 16 bases between them. This CDR3 has 16 residues. Looked up from germline, CDR1 is SGHDN and CDR2 is FVKESK. The chain's CDR3 is CASSLGASSGNYGYTF. The CDR3 region has the DNA TGTGCCAGCAGCCTTGGGGCCTCCAGTGGTAACTATGGCTACACCTTC.

The genes are TRBV9 and TRBJ2-1; TRBD2 matches 10 bases. V shed 0 bases and J 5 bases; nucleotides not matched to a gene: 5. The CDR3 extends over 16 amino acids. The germline V gene encodes CDR1 SGDLS and CDR2 YYNGEE. The CDR3 coding sequence is TGTGCCAGCAGCGTAGAAGTACTAGCGGGGAACAATGAGCAGTTCTTC. Its protein product is CASSVEVLAGNNEQFF.

The rearrangement uses TRBV19 and TRBJ1-1; 7 nucleotides match TRBD1. Per the germline V gene, CDR1 is LNHDA and CDR2 is SQIVND (reference sequence). The CDR3 has 14 residues. The junction had 7 bases not matched to a gene; V was cut back by 4 bases and J by 5 bases. The CDR3 DNA sequence: TGTGCCAGTAGTAGATGGGACAGAATGACTGAAGCTTTCTTT. Protein sequence: CASSRWDRMTEAFF.

This clone has only a few counts. V and J are TRBV28 and TRBJ2-1; TRBD2 matches 13 bases. The germline CDR1 and CDR2 sequences are MDHEN and SYDVKM. This CDR3 comprises 18 residues. After removal of 5 bases from V and 4 bases from J, the junction contained 11 bases not matched to a gene. The CDR3 loop is CASSPTRLGLAGYNEQFF. The CDR3 DNA is TGTGCCAGCAGTCCCACCCGATTGGGACTAGCGGGATACAATGAGCAGTTCTTC.

The gene calls are TRBV11-2 and TRBJ2-3; 9 bases fit TRBD1. V dropped 3 bases and J dropped 2; count of bases not matched to a gene: 6. The CDR3 length is 16 residues. Germline-derived CDR1 and CDR2 are SGHAT and FQNNGV. Written as DNA, the CDR3 is TGTGCCAGCAGCTTGGGGGGACAGGGTTTCACAGATACGCAGTATTTT. Residues: CASSLGGQGFTDTQYF.

In this sample, this clone turned up a few times. This chain joins TRBV7-2 and TRBJ2-2; no clear D. This CDR3 has 12 amino acids. Germline lookup yields CDR1 SGHTA and CDR2 FQGNSA. Trimming pared 4 bases from V and 6 bases from J, leaving 6 bases between. CDR3 nucleotides: TGTGCCAGCAGCTCTTTCTCCGGGGAGCTGTTTTTT. This codes for CASSSFSGELFF.

Only a few counts were recorded for this clone. The V and J genes are TRBV7-2 and TRBJ2-1; 12 bases agree with TRBD2. The ends lost 6 bases at V and 4 bases at J; junction bases unmatched: 7. Germline CDR1 reads SGHTA; CDR2 reads FQGNSA. This CDR3 contains 16 residues. The CDR3 spells CASSFQGLAGYNEQFF. CDR3 coding DNA: TGTGCCAGCAGTTTCCAAGGACTAGCGGGGTACAATGAGCAGTTCTTC.

This clone has a handful of counts. V is TRBV28 and J is TRBJ2-7; TRBD1 might be the D (6 bases). Trimming pared 6 bases from V and 3 bases from J, leaving 12 bases between. This CDR3 contains 13 residues. Germline CDR1 is MDHEN and CDR2 is SYDVKM. The CDR3 loop is CASSPRTVYEQYF. CDR3 bases: TGTGCCAGCAGCCCGAGGACAGTCTACGAGCAGTACTTC.

The gene calls are TRBV7-3 and TRBJ2-7; weak D call: TRBD2 (6 bases). V gave up 2 bases and J gave up 8 bases, with 13 bases separating them. Germline V gives CDR1 SGHTA, CDR2 FQGTGA. CDR3 size: 13 residues. The CDR3 reads CASSLGGSYQQYF. DNA of the CDR3: TGTGCCAGCAGCTTAGGGGGGTCTTACCAGCAGTACTTC.

This clone was observed a few times. As DNA, the CDR3 is TGTGCCTGGGGACTCGACGGGGGCTACACCTTC. Amino acid sequence: CAWGLDGGYTF. The rearrangement links TRBV30 to TRBJ1-2; D is ambiguous. V lost 5 bases and J lost 8, with 12 bases in between. This CDR3 spans 11 amino acids. CDR1 GTSNPN and CDR2 SVGIG come from the germline V gene (reference sequence). The full variable domain, its missing parts supplied by reference TRBV30 and TRBJ1-2, is SQTIHQWPATLVQPVGSPLSLECTVEGTSNPNLYWYRQAAGRGLQLLFYSVGIGQISSEVPQNLSASRPQDRQFILSSKKLLLSDSGFYLCAWGLDGGYTFGSGTRLTVV.

The rearrangement joins TRBV5-6 to TRBJ1-1; D is unclear. This CDR3 region has 14 residues. Germline-derived CDR1 and CDR2 are SGHDT and YYEEEE. Trimming took 2 bases from V and 4 from J, leaving 12 bases between them. This chain's CDR3 is CASSFPGSGTEAFF. Here the CDR3 DNA reads TGTGCCAGCAGCTTTCCGGGGTCGGGCACTGAAGCTTTCTTT.

This clone was observed a handful of times. CDR3: CASSPPGIAGGNEQFF. CDR3 DNA: TGTGCCAGCTCACCACCTGGAATAGCGGGAGGCAATGAGCAGTTCTTC. V and J are TRBV18 and TRBJ2-1; 10 bases line up with TRBD2. The J segment lost 6 bases and the V segment lost 0 bases, leaving 5 bases of the junction unmatched. The CDR3 spans 16 residues. The germline V gene encodes CDR1 KGHSH and CDR2 LQKENI.

This clone has a handful of counts. The rearrangement uses TRBV5-1 and TRBJ2-3; D remains unclear. The CDR3 consists of 15 residues. Trimming removed 2 bases at V and 1 base at J, with 11 bases between. Germline-derived CDR1 and CDR2 are SGHRS and YFSETQ. The CDR3: CASSFAGGGTDTQYF. CDR3 sequence (DNA): TGCGCCAGCAGCTTCGCCGGTGGAGGCACAGATACGCAGTATTTT.

This clone was recorded a few times. V usage is TRBV4-1 and J usage is TRBJ2-1; unclear D gene. The CDR3 is 15 residues long. Looked up from germline, CDR1 is MGHRA and CDR2 is YSYEKL. Trimming pared 4 bases from V and 0 bases from J, leaving 10 bases between. CDR3 sequence: CASSPLSSSYNEQFF. Written as DNA, the CDR3 is TGCGCCAGCAGCCCGCTGTCGAGCTCCTACAATGAGCAGTTCTTC.

This clone was counted only a few times. The V gene is TRBV28, the J gene TRBJ2-2, with TRBD1 matching over 7 bases. In germline, CDR1 is MDHEN, CDR2 SYDVKM. The J segment lost 3 bases and the V segment lost 5 bases, leaving 12 bases of the junction unmatched. This CDR3 comprises 17 residues. This CDR3 is CASSGLGQPIYTGELFF. The CDR3 coding sequence is TGTGCCAGCAGTGGGCTGGGACAGCCTATTTACACCGGGGAGCTGTTTTTT. The variable domain in full, with the rest retrieved from reference TRBV28 and TRBJ2-2, is DVKVTQSSRYLVKRTGEKVFLECVQDMDHENMFWYRQDPGLGLRLIYFSYDVKMKEKGDIPEGYSVSREKKERFSLILESASTNQTSMYLCASSGLGQPIYTGELFFGEGSRLTVL.

The J gene is TRBJ1-2, the V gene TRBV28; weak D call: TRBD1 (5 bases). The CDR3 totals 14 residues. Germline-derived CDR1 and CDR2 are MDHEN and SYDVKM. Trimming stripped 8 bases from V and 6 bases from J, with 19 bases between. The CDR3 sequence: CASDRGSRSHGYTF. The CDR3 bases are TGTGCCAGCGATCGGGGGAGTCGGTCTCATGGCTACACCTTC.

The chain carries TRBV18 and TRBJ1-4; D is uncertain. This CDR3 is 14 amino acids long. Looked up from germline, CDR1 is KGHSH and CDR2 is LQKENI. Trimming pared 3 bases from V and 7 bases from J, leaving 12 bases between. CDR3: CASSPGTAPEKLFF. DNA of the CDR3: TGTGCCAGCTCACCCGGAACAGCCCCTGAAAAACTGTTTTTT. Supplemented by reference TRBV18 and TRBJ1-4, the full variable domain reads NAGVMQNPRHLVRRRGQEARLRCSPMKGHSHVYWYRQLPEEGLKFMVYLQKENIIDESGMPKERFSAEFPKEGPSILRIQQVVRGDSAAYFCASSPGTAPEKLFFGSGTQLSVL.

The genes are TRBV11-2 and TRBJ2-1, with 7 bases fitting TRBD1. Looked up from germline, CDR1 is SGHAT and CDR2 is FQNNGV. The V segment lost 2 bases and the J segment 5 bases; nucleotides outside the gene matches: 12. The CDR3 length is 17 residues. CDR3: CASSLFSGQGVNNEQFF. DNA of the CDR3: TGTGCCAGCAGCTTATTCTCCGGTCAGGGGGTGAACAATGAGCAGTTCTTC.

V usage is TRBV5-4 and J usage is TRBJ2-7, with D maybe TRBD2 (5 bases). Looked up from germline, CDR1 is SGHNT and CDR2 is YYREEE (reference sequence). V gave up 3 bases and J gave up 1 base, with 14 bases separating them. This CDR3 spans 15 amino acids. The CDR3 nucleotides read TGTGCCAGCAGCTCGGACCCACTAGAATCCTACGAGCAGTACTTC. Encoded protein: CASSSDPLESYEQYF.